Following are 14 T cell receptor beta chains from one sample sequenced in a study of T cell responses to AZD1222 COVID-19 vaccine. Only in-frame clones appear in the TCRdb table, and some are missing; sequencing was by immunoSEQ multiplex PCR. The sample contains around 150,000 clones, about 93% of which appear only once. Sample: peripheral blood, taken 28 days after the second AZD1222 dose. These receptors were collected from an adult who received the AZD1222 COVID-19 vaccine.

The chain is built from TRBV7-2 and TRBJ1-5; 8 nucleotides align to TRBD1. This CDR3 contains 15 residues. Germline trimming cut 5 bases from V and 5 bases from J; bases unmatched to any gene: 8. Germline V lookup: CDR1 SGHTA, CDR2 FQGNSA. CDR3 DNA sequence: TGTGCCAGCAGCCAGACAGGGGTCGTCGATCAGCCCCAGCATTTT. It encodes CASSQTGVVDQPQHF.

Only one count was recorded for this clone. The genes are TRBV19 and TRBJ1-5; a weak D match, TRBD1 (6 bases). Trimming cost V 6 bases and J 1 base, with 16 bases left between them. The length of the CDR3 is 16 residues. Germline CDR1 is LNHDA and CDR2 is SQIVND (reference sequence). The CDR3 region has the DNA TGTGCCAGTAGGCAGAGTGCAGGGGTAAGCAATCAGCCCCAGCATTTT. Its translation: CASRQSAGVSNQPQHF.

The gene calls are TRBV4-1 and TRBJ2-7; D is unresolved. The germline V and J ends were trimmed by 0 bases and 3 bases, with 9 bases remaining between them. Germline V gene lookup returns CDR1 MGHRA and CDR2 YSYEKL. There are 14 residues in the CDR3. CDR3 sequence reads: CASSQEVVGYEQYF. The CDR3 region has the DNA TGCGCCAGCAGCCAAGAGGTGGTCGGCTACGAGCAGTACTTC.

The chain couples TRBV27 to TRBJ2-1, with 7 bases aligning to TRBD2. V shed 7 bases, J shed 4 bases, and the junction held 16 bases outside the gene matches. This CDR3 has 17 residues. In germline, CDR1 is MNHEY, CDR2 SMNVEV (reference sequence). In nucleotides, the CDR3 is TGTGCCAGCAAAAATAAACCGGGGGGAACGCTTTACAATGAGCAGTTCTTC. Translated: CASKNKPGGTLYNEQFF.

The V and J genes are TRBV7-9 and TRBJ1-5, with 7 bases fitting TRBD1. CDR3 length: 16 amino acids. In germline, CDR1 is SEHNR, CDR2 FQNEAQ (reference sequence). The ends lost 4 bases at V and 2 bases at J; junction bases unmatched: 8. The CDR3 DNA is TGTGCCAGCAGCTACTCCTCGGACAGGCGCAATCAGCCCCAGCATTTT. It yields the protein CASSYSSDRRNQPQHF. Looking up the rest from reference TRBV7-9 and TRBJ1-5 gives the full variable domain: DTGVSQNPRHKITKRGQNVTFRCDPISEHNRLYWYRQTLGQGPEFLTYFQNEAQLEKSRLLSDRFSAERPKGSFSTLEIQRTEQGDSAMYLCASSYSSDRRNQPQHFGDGTRLSIL.

As DNA, the CDR3 is TGTGCCAGCAGCGTCCTTAGCGGGGGGTCTAGTGAGCAGTTCTTC. It is translated as CASSVLSGGSSEQFF. The V call is TRBV9, the J call TRBJ2-1; TRBD2 aligns across 10 bases. The CDR3 loop spans 15 amino acids. V gave up 2 bases and J gave up 9 bases; unmatched junction bases: 8. The germline V gene encodes CDR1 SGDLS and CDR2 YYNGEE.

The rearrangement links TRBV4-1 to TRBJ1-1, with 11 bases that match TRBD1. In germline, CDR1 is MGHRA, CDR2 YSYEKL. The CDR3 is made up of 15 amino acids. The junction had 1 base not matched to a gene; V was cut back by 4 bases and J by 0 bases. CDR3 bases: TGCGCCAGCAGCCTGGGACAGGGGGTGAACACTGAAGCTTTCTTT. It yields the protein CASSLGQGVNTEAFF.

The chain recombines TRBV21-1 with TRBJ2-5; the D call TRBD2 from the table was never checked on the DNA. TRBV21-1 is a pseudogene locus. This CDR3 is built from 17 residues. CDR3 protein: CASSKGENEGLVETQYF. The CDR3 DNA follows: TGTGCCAGCAGCAAAGGGGAGAACGAGGGACTTGTGGAGACCCAGTACTTC.

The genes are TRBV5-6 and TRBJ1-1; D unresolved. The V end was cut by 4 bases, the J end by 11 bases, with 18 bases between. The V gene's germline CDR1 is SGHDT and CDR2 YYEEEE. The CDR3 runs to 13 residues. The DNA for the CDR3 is TGTGCCAGCAGCGTTGAACAAGGGTTTTCGGCTTTCTTT. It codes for CASSVEQGFSAFF.

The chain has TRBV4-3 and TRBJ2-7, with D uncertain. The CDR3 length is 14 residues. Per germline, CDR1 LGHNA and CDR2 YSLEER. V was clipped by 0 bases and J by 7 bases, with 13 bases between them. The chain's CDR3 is CASSQDVGSGEQYF. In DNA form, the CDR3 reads TGCGCCAGCAGCCAAGATGTGGGAAGTGGGGAGCAGTACTTC.

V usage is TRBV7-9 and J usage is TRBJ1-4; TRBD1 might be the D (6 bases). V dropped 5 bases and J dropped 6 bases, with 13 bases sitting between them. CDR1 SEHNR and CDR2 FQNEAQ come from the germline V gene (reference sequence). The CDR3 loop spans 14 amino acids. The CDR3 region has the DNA TGTGCCAGCAGCGTCGGGACATCTTATGAAAAACTGTTTTTT. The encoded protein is CASSVGTSYEKLFF.

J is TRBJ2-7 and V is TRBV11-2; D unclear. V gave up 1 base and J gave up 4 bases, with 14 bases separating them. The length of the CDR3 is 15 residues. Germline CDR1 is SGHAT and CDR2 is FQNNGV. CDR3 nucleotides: TGTGCCAGCAGCTTAGGAGGCCGGTCGGATTACGAGCAGTACTTC. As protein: CASSLGGRSDYEQYF.

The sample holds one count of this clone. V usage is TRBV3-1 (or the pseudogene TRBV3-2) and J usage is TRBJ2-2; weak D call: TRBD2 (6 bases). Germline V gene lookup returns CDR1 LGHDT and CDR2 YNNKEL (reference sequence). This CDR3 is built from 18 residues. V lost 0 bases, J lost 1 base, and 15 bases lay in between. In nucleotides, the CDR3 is TGTGCCAGCAGCCAAGAAGGGCGGGGATATCTGAACACCGGGGAGCTGTTTTTT. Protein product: CASSQEGRGYLNTGELFF.

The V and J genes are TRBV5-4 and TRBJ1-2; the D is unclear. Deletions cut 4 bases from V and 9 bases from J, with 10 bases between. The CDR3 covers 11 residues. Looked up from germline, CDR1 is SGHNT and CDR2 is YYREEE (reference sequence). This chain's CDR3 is CASSVSGSYTF. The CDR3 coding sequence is TGTGCCAGCAGCGTATCTGGGAGCTACACCTTC.